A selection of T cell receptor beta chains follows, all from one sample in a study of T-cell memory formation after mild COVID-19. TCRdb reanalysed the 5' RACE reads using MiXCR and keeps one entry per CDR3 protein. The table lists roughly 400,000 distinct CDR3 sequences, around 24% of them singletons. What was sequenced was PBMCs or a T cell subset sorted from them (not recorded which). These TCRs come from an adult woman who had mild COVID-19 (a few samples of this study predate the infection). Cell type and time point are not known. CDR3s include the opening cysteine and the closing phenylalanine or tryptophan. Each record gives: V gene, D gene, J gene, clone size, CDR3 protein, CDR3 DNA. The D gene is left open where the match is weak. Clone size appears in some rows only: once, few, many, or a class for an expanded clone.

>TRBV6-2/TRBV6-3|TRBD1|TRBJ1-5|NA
CASRTGGTGNQPQHF
TGTGCCAGCAGAACAGGGGGGACAGGGAATCAGCCCCAGCATTTT
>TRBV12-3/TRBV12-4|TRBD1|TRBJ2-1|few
CASSTTGASYNEQFF
TGTGCCAGCAGTACCACAGGGGCCTCCTACAATGAGCAGTTCTTC
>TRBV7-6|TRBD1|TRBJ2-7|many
CASSLVRQGHEQYF
TGTGCCAGCAGCTTGGTCCGACAGGGCCACGAGCAGTACTTC
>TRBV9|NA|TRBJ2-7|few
CASSSDHEQYF
TGTGCCAGCAGCTCAGACCACGAGCAGTACTTC
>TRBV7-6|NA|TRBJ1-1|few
CASSHTSPTEAFF
TGTGCCAGCAGCCACACCTCACCGACTGAAGCTTTCTTT
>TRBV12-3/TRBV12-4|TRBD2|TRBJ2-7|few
CASSSGLAGPEQYF
TGTGCCAGCAGTTCGGGACTAGCGGGACCCGAGCAGTACTTC
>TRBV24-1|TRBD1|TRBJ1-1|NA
CATRTGGGTEAFF
TGTGCCACCAGGACAGGGGGCGGCACTGAAGCTTTCTTT
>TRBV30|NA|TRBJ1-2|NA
CASQGQGVTHGYTF
TGTGCCTCCCAAGGGCAGGGAGTCACACATGGCTACACCTTC
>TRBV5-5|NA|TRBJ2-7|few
CASSLAATSRGYEQYF
TGTGCCAGCAGCTTGGCCGCGACCTCAAGAGGGTACGAGCAGTACTTC
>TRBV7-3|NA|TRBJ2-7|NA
CASSSDREAYEQYF
TGTGCCAGCAGCTCCGACAGAGAAGCCTACGAGCAGTACTTC
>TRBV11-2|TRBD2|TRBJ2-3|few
CASRIAGTSGVTQYF
TGTGCCAGCAGGATCGCAGGGACTAGCGGGGTTACGCAGTATTTT
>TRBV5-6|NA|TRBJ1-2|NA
CASSPGRPYGYTF
TGTGCCAGCAGCCCCGGCAGACCTTATGGCTACACCTTC
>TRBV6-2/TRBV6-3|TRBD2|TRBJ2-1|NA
CASSYSVTSGRELYNEQFF
TGTGCCAGCAGTTACTCGGTAACTAGCGGGAGGGAACTTTACAATGAGCAGTTCTTC
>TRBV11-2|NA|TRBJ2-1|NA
CASSAERTAYNEQFF
TGTGCCAGCAGCGCCGAAAGGACAGCCTACAATGAGCAGTTCTTC
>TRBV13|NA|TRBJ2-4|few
CASSLGGGTEYF
TGTGCCAGCAGCTTAGGCGGAGGGACGGAGTACTTC
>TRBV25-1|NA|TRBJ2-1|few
CASSEVPRGQFF
TGTGCCAGCAGTGAGGTACCGAGGGGGCAGTTCTTC
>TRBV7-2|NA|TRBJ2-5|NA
CASSLALAPRETQYF
TGTGCCAGCAGCTTAGCACTAGCCCCGCGGGAGACCCAGTACTTC
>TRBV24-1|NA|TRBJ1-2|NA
CATGWGASGYTF
TGTGCCACCGGTTGGGGGGCGAGTGGCTACACCTTC
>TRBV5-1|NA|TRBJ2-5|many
CASSLGPRAETQYF
TGCGCCAGCAGCTTGGGACCGCGGGCGGAGACCCAGTACTTC
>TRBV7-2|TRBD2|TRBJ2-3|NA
CASSSSGRDTQYF
TGTGCCAGCAGTTCTAGCGGGAGAGATACGCAGTATTTT
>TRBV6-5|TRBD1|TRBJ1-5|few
CASSYAQGAGQPQHF
TGTGCCAGCAGTTACGCTCAGGGGGCTGGTCAGCCCCAGCATTTT
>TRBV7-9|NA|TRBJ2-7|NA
CASSLVERDEQYF
TGTGCCAGCAGCTTAGTCGAGAGGGACGAGCAGTACTTC
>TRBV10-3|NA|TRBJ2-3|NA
CAGGSSTDTQYF
TGTGCGGGCGGCTCTAGCACAGATACGCAGTATTTT
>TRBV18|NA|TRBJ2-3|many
CASSPGGSDTQYF
TGTGCCAGCTCACCAGGGGGTTCCGATACGCAGTATTTT
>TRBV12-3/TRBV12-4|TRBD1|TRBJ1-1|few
CASTRTGGGGTEAFF
TGTGCCAGCACCCGTACAGGGGGCGGCGGCACTGAAGCTTTCTTT
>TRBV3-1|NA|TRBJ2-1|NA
CASSQVFYNEQFF
TGTGCCAGCAGCCAAGTTTTCTACAATGAGCAGTTCTTC